This T cell receptor (beta chain) came from a study of T cell repertoires in cytomegalovirus infection. At the level of the study: Shared public TCR beta signatures pointed to both CMV infection and a matching HLA type. Study outcomes and limitations: The ex vivo response showed dominance by HLA-C-restricted CMV-specific TCR beta clonotypes.

This clonotype came up many times. Its antigen is undetermined. A single record per CDR3 protein comes from TCRdb applying MiXCR to the reads. This sample yields about 110,000 distinct CDR3 sequences, of which roughly a tenth are seen a single time; 30% to 40% belongs to the top ten. CDR3 length equals 13 residues. CDR1 is SGHTA and CDR2 is FQGNSA in the germline V gene. V lost 11 bases, J lost 4 bases, and 6 bases stayed unmatched. The clonotype was recovered from a human donor in good health (CMV status not recorded). Some clones in this sample may be carry-over from other donors' samples. This chain uses TRBV7-2 with TRBJ2-3; 10 positions match TRBD1. Source material: PBMCs, sequenced either directly or after in vitro stimulation (not recorded which). The CDR3 DNA reads TGTGCCGGTGAGACAGGGGGCGCAGATACGCAGTATTTT. Residues: CAGETGGADTQYF.